This T cell receptor (beta chain) is drawn from a study of T cell responses to AZD1222 COVID-19 vaccine. The V end was cut by 4 bases, the J end by 2 bases, with 12 bases between. The CDR3 contains 15 residues. Per germline, CDR1 SGHRS and CDR2 YFSETQ. TCRdb keeps only in-frame clones here, not all; method: immunoSEQ multiplex PCR. Of 150,000 to 200,000 clones in the sample, 90% were seen once. This receptor was taken from an adult in good health. This rearrangement joins TRBV5-1 to TRBJ2-2; D may correspond to TRBD1 or TRBD2 (5 bases each). This material consisted of peripheral blood, taken on day 0 of AZD1222 vaccination. In DNA, the CDR3 is TGCGCCAGCAGCCTAAGGGACGGAAACACCGGGGAGCTGTTTTTT. This gives the protein CASSLRDGNTGELFF.